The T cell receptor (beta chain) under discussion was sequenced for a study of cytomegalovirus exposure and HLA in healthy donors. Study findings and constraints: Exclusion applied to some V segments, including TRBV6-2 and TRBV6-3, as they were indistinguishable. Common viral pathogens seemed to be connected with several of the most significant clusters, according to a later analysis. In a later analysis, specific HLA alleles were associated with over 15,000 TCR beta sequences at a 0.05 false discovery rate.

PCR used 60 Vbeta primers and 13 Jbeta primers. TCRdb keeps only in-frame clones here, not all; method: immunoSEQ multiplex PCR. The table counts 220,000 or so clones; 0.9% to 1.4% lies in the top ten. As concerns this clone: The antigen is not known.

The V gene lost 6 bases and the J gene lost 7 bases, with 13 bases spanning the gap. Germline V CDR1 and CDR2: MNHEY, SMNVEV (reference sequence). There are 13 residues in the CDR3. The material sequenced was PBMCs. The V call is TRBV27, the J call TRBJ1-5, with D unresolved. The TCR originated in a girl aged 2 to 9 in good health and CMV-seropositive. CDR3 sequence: CASSTSAWQPQHF. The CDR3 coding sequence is TGTGCCAGCAGCACATCAGCGTGGCAGCCCCAGCATTTT.